The sequence of this TCR beta chain was determined in a study of cytomegalovirus exposure and HLA in healthy donors. The primer mix had 60 Vbeta and 13 Jbeta primers. Assay used: immunoSEQ multiplex PCR; TCRdb lists only in-frame clones, some missing. Counted here are some 77,000 clones, less than 80% occurring once; the ten biggest clones make up 2% to 3%. CDR1 and CDR2 from the germline V gene are SGHDT and YYEEEE. Losses at the gene ends were 4 bases for V and 10 bases for J; bases not matched to a gene: 13. The CDR3 extends over 15 amino acids. Findings and caveats of the study: What was likely a sequencing artifact was a cluster of highly shared sequence variants.

Points on this clone: The antigen is not known.

The TCR originated in a man under 40 in good health and CMV-seronegative. Sequencing used PBMCs. This chain uses TRBV5-6 with TRBJ1-4; the match to TRBD1 covers 7 bases. CDR3: CASSLDRASAGKLFF. As DNA, the CDR3 is TGTGCCAGCAGCCTCGACAGGGCATCAGCAGGAAAACTGTTTTTT.